The rows below give T cell receptor beta chains drawn from one sample of a study of shared clonotypes between healthy human individuals. Assay: immunoSEQ multiplex PCR; the TCRdb copy retains only in-frame clones and omits some. The sample records around 510,000 clones, 90% to 97% being singletons. Material for sequencing was naive CD4+ T cells sorted from blood. Source of these receptors: a woman younger than 45 in good health. Each CDR3 is given with its conserved first and last residue. The D gene is left open where the match is weak. Clone sizes are given selectively: once, few, many, or a class where the clone is expanded.

>TRBJ2-7|TRBV28|.|.
TGTGCCAGTATTTCCCGGGACAACTACGAGCAGTACTTC
CASISRDNYEQYF
>TRBJ1-3|TRBV5-8|.|.
TGTGCCAGCAGCTTGGGGCAGGGTAACACCATATATTTT
CASSLGQGNTIYF
>TRBJ2-2|TRBV9|TRBD2|.
TGTGCCAGCAGCGGGCGGGAGGGTCTGGACACCGGGGAGCTGTTTTTT
CASSGREGLDTGELFF
>TRBJ1-5|TRBV2|TRBD1|once
TGTGCCAGCAGTGATAGGGACAGCATCTTTTTTAATAGCAATCAGCCCCAGCATTTT
CASSDRDSIFFNSNQPQHF
>TRBJ2-7|TRBV27|TRBD1|.
TGTGCCAGCAGCCTTCGACGGACAGGGGATTCCTACGAGCAGTACTTC
CASSLRRTGDSYEQYF
>TRBJ2-5|TRBV5-1|.|.
TGCGCCAGCAGCTTGCCCGAGACAGCAGGGGAGACCCAGTACTTC
CASSLPETAGETQYF
>TRBJ2-1|TRBV4-1|.|.
TGCGCCAGCAGCGCCCTGGGGGCTAGACGGGATGAGCAGTTCTTC
CASSALGARRDEQFF
>TRBJ2-3|TRBV7-9|TRBD2|.
TGTGCCAGCAGCTTAGGGACTAGTGATGTGGATACGCAGTATTTT
CASSLGTSDVDTQYF
>TRBJ1-3|TRBV6-1|.|.
TGTGCCAGCAGTGAACTGCATGAAATCTCTGGAAACACCATATATTTT
CASSELHEISGNTIYF
>TRBJ2-3|TRBV5-1|TRBD1|.
TGCGCCAGCAGCCTGACAGGGTACACAGATACGCAGTATTTT
CASSLTGYTDTQYF
>TRBJ2-7|TRBV5-6|.|.
TGTGCCAGCAGCTTGTACAGTACCCACGAGCAGTACTTC
CASSLYSTHEQYF
>TRBJ1-1|TRBV5-6|.|.
TGTGCCAGCAGCTTGGGTGCCCCGAACACTGAAGCTTTCTTT
CASSLGAPNTEAFF
>TRBJ1-5|TRBV19|.|.
TGTGCCAGTAGCAGGGGTGTGCCTCAGCCCCAGCATTTT
CASSRGVPQPQHF
>TRBJ2-7|TRBV28|.|.
TGTGCCAGCAGCACCTCAGGGGCCGCGGGGCACGAGCAGTACTTC
CASSTSGAAGHEQYF
>TRBJ2-7|TRBV7-9|.|.
TGTGCCAGCAGCCCAAACTACGAGCAGTACTTC
CASSPNYEQYF
>TRBJ2-1|TRBV5-1|TRBD2|.
TGCGCCAGCAGCTTGGAATGGCTAGCGGGAGCGGATGAGCAGTTCTTC
CASSLEWLAGADEQFF
>TRBJ1-5|TRBV7-2|.|.
TGTGCCAGCAGCTACCGGGGAAATCAGCCCCAGCATTTT
CASSYRGNQPQHF
>TRBJ2-1|TRBV2|TRBD2|once
TGTGCCAGCAGTGAAGTTTTGGGGACTACCTACAATGAGCAGTTCTTC
CASSEVLGTTYNEQFF
>TRBJ1-2|TRBV27|.|.
TGTGCCAGCAGCGTCACAGGGAACTATGGCTACACCTTC
CASSVTGNYGYTF
>TRBJ1-3|TRBV28|.|.
TGTGCCAGCAGTTTTAGGGGCCAGCATTTCTCTGGAAACACCATATATTTT
CASSFRGQHFSGNTIYF
>TRBJ2-5|TRBV5-4|TRBD2|.
TGTGCCACCCGAGCGGGAGAAGAGACCCAGTACTTC
CATRAGEETQYF
>TRBJ1-5|TRBV28|.|.
TGTGCCAGCAGTCTCCCCCGGGCACCGAGGAACAATCAGCCCCAGCATTTT
CASSLPRAPRNNQPQHF
>TRBJ1-1|TRBV19|.|.
TGTGCCAGTAGTATAGAAAGTAGCGGGAACACTGAAGCTTTCTTT
CASSIESSGNTEAFF
>TRBJ1-5|TRBV28|TRBD1|.
TGTGCCAGCAGACTTCGGGACAGGGGGATGGGGAGCAATCAGCCCCAGCATTTT
CASRLRDRGMGSNQPQHF
>TRBJ2-2|TRBV5-4|.|.
TGTGCCAGCAGCTTGTGGGGGATCGGGGAGCTGTTTTTT
CASSLWGIGELFF
>TRBJ2-7|TRBV28|.|.
TGTGCCAGCAGTCTACAGGGACCCTACGAGCAGTACTTC
CASSLQGPYEQYF
>TRBJ1-5|TRBV29-1|.|.
TGCAGCGTTGGTACAGGGCTAGGACAGCCCCAGCATTTT
CSVGTGLGQPQHF
>TRBJ1-1|TRBV6-6|.|.
TGTGCCAGCAGTTACTCGATGGGCGCTGAAGCTTTCTTT
CASSYSMGAEAFF
>TRBJ2-7|TRBV7-9|.|.
TGTGCCAGCAGCCGTCAGGGTTACGAGCAGTACTTC
CASSRQGYEQYF
>TRBJ2-7|TRBV19|.|.
TGTGCCAGTACCGCTGGGCACAGGGTCGTTGGAGAGCAGTACTTC
CASTAGHRVVGEQYF
>TRBJ2-1|TRBV19|TRBD2|.
TGTGCCAGTAGTATGGCGGGAGGGCCCAATGAGCAGTTCTTC
CASSMAGGPNEQFF
>TRBJ2-7|TRBV11-2|TRBD1|.
TGTGCCAGCAGCTTAGTTTTGGACAGGGTATACGAGCAGTACTTC
CASSLVLDRVYEQYF
>TRBJ1-3|TRBV28|TRBD1|.
TGTGCCAGCAGTTTGCCGGGACAGGGGGCTGGTGGAAACACCATATATTTT
CASSLPGQGAGGNTIYF
>TRBJ2-1|TRBV28|.|.
TGTGCCAGCAGCCCAGGGTATAGCTACAATGAGCAGTTCTTC
CASSPGYSYNEQFF
>TRBJ2-7|TRBV6-5|TRBD2|.
TGTGCCAGCAGTAAGACTAGCGGGAGGGCCGAGCAGTACTTC
CASSKTSGRAEQYF
>TRBJ2-7|TRBV6-5|TRBD1|.
TGTGCCAGCAGTTACCGGGACAGGGGTATCTACGAGCAGTACTTC
CASSYRDRGIYEQYF
>TRBJ2-7|TRBV18|TRBD1|.
TGTGCCAGCTCACCCGGGACAGGCTCCTACGAGCAGTACTTC
CASSPGTGSYEQYF
>TRBJ2-7|TRBV6-5|.|.
TGTGCCAGCAGTGCGGGACGGCCGGATACCTACGAGCAGTACTTC
CASSAGRPDTYEQYF
>TRBJ2-1|TRBV18|TRBD1|.
TGTGCCAGCTCACCTGTCCGGGACAGGGGCAACAATGAGCAGTTCTTC
CASSPVRDRGNNEQFF
>TRBJ2-7|TRBV7-9|.|.
TGTGCCAGCAGCCCCCGCTTAGGCTCCTACGAGCAGTACTTC
CASSPRLGSYEQYF
>TRBJ2-3|TRBV5-4|TRBD1|.
TGTGCCAGCAGCTTGGGACAGGGGACCATGGATACGCAGTATTTT
CASSLGQGTMDTQYF
>TRBJ2-2|TRBV5-1|TRBD2|.
TGCGCCAGCAGCTTCACTAGCGGGAGGGCCGACGGGGAGCTGTTTTTT
CASSFTSGRADGELFF
>TRBJ2-2|TRBV7-9|TRBD2|.
TGTGCCAGCAGCGATGGGACTAGCGGGAACACCGGGGAGCTGTTTTTT
CASSDGTSGNTGELFF
>TRBJ2-2|TRBV28|TRBD2|.
TGTGCCAGCAGTTTTTCAGGACTAGCGGGAGGGGAGCTGTTTTTT
CASSFSGLAGGELFF
>TRBJ2-7|TRBV10-3|.|.
TGTGCCATCAGTGATGGAGGGACCCTCTACGAGCAGTACTTC
CAISDGGTLYEQYF
>TRBJ1-2|TRBV16|.|.
TGTGCCAGCAGCCAATTCCGAGGGCCGGGTGATGGCTACACCTTC
CASSQFRGPGDGYTF
>TRBJ2-3|TRBV25-1|.|.
TGTGCCAGCAGTGTACGGGAGAGCACAGATACGCAGTATTTT
CASSVRESTDTQYF
>TRBJ1-4|TRBV4-1|.|.
TGCGCCAGCAGCCGCCTCCTGGGCCCTTATGCAACTAATGAAAAACTGTTTTTT
CASSRLLGPYATNEKLFF
>TRBJ2-2|TRBV30|.|.
TGTGCCTGGAGTGTAGTTGCAACCGGGGAGCTGTTTTTT
CAWSVVATGELFF
>TRBJ1-5|TRBV4-1|TRBD1|.
TGCGCCAGCAGCCGCATAGACAGGGACAATCAGCCCCAGCATTTT
CASSRIDRDNQPQHF
>TRBJ1-2|TRBV13|.|.
TGTGCCAGCAGCTTAGAAGGCGGGGATGGCTACACCTTC
CASSLEGGDGYTF
>TRBJ2-1|TRBV28|TRBD2|once
TGTGCCAGCAGTATAGACGTACTAGCGGGAGCCGTTAATGAGCAGTTCTTC
CASSIDVLAGAVNEQFF
>TRBJ2-3|TRBV6-1|.|.
TGTGCCAGCAGTGATGCGGGGAGAACAGATACGCAGTATTTT
CASSDAGRTDTQYF